The sequence of this TCR beta chain was determined in a study of shared clonotypes between healthy human individuals. The wider study: A donor's plate count was three for CD4 naive and three for CD4 memory; CD8 naive had two and CD8 memory one. Study-level results: A handful of donors held 5% to 5.5% of naive CD4 clonotypes in common. Relative to their counterparts shared across all four donors, non-shared clonotypes exhibited diminished generation probabilities.

Donors, healthy HIV-negative adults, lacked recent acute infections or vaccinations. Sequencing used immunoSEQ multiplex PCR; TCRdb keeps in-frame clones, though not all of them. The sample lists about 770,000 clones, roughly 72% occurring once. The CDR3 is 14 amino acids. The germline V gene encodes CDR1 ENHRY and CDR2 SYGVKD. V dropped 7 bases and J dropped 1; count of bases not matched to a gene: 7. As for this clone: Antigen specificity is unknown.

Sample: memory CD4+ T cells sorted from blood. The subset denotes: CD45RA-negative fraction. The chain links TRBV10-3 to TRBJ2-7; TRBD2 matches 7 bases. The TCR originated in a woman in her 30s in good health. The CDR3 DNA reads TGTGCCATCAATGAAGGACTAGGATCCTACGAGCAGTACTTC. It codes for CAINEGLGSYEQYF.